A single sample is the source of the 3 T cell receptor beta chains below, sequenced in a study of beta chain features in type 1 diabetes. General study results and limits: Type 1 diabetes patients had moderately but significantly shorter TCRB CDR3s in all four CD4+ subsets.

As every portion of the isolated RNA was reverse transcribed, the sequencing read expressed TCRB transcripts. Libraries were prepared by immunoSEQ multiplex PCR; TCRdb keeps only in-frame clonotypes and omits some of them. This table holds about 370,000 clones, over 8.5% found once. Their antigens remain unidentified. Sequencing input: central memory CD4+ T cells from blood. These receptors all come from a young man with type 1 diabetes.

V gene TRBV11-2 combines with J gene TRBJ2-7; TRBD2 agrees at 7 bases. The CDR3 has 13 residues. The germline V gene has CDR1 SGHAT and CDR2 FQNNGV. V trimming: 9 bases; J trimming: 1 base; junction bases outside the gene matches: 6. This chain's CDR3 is CASGDYTSYEQYF. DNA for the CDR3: TGTGCCAGTGGGGACTACACTTCCTACGAGCAGTACTTC.

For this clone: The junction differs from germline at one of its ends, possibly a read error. The CDR3 coding sequence is TGCGCGAGCAAGGGTACTAGCGGGTCCACTAGCACAGATACGCAGTATTTT. Translated: CASKGTSGSTSTDTQYF. The chain links TRBV5-1 to TRBJ2-3, with TRBD2 identical over 9 bases. The CDR3 is 17 residues long. Germline V gives CDR1 SGHRS, CDR2 YFSETQ.

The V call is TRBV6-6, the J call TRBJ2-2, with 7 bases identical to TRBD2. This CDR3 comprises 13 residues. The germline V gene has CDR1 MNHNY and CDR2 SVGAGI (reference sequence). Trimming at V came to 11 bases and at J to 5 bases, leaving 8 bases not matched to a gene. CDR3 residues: CAGRAIGTGELFF. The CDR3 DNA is TGTGCCGGGAGGGCCATAGGGACCGGGGAGCTGTTTTTT.